Shown below are 15 T cell receptor beta chains from a single sample sequenced in a study of blood T cell repertoires in COVID-19. TCRdb keeps only in-frame clones here, not all; method: immunoSEQ multiplex PCR. The sample includes about 250,000 clones, around nine tenths seen only once; the top ten take roughly 1.4%. The specimen was peripheral blood. The origin of the receptors is an older man with acute or convalescent COVID-19.

The chain uses TRBV7-9 and TRBJ2-5; D unclear. Germline assignment: CDR1 SEHNR and CDR2 FQNEAQ (reference sequence). The CDR3 spans 13 residues. Trimming took off 1 base at V and 6 bases at J, with 9 bases between the two ends. CDR3 nucleotide sequence: TGTGCCAGCAGCTTAGTAGCTATTCAGACCCAGTACTTC. It encodes CASSLVAIQTQYF.

The chain carries TRBV19 and TRBJ1-1; possibly TRBD1 for D (6 bases). The germline V gene encodes CDR1 LNHDA and CDR2 SQIVND (reference sequence). V was trimmed by 5 bases and J by 4 bases, leaving 14 bases between them. This CDR3 is 14 amino acids long. CDR3: CASSEQGIGTEAFF. CDR3 coding DNA: TGTGCCAGTAGTGAACAGGGTATTGGCACTGAAGCTTTCTTT.

The V call is TRBV6-5, the J call TRBJ1-5; D is unresolved. The germline CDR1 and CDR2 sequences are MNHEY and SVGAGI. This CDR3 has 14 residues. V was clipped by 2 bases and J by 4 bases, with 9 bases between them. CDR3 coding DNA: TGTGCCAGCAGTTACGGTCAGTTAAATCAGCCCCAGCATTTT. It codes for CASSYGQLNQPQHF.

The chain combines TRBV2 with TRBJ1-1; 10 bases match TRBD1. This CDR3 spans 13 amino acids. CDR1 is SNHLY and CDR2 is FYNNEI in the germline V gene. Germline trimming cut 6 bases from V and 3 bases from J; bases unmatched to any gene: 1. CDR3 bases: TGTGCCAGCAGGGGGACAGGGGACACTGAAGCTTTCTTT. This codes for CASRGTGDTEAFF.

The chain employs TRBV19 and TRBJ1-6, with D tentatively TRBD1 (6 bases). The CDR3 length is 16 residues. The V gene's germline CDR1 is LNHDA and CDR2 SQIVND (reference sequence). The germline V and J ends were trimmed by 2 bases and 7 bases, with 15 bases remaining between them. The CDR3 region has the DNA TGTGCCAGTAGTATAATCACAGGGACTATGAATTCACCCCTCCACTTT. Encoded protein: CASSIITGTMNSPLHF.

The chain employs TRBV10-3 and TRBJ1-2, with 8 bases lining up with TRBD1. V lost 2 bases and J lost 8; bases outside the gene matches: 16. From germline, CDR1 is ENHRY and CDR2 SYGVKD. The CDR3 runs to 17 residues. In DNA, the CDR3 is TGTGCCATCAGTGAGGGGGCATCTTCAGGGGGCGGCGGCGGCTACACCTTC. This translates into CAISEGASSGGGGGYTF.

The chain couples TRBV4-3 to TRBJ2-1; 7 bases match TRBD1. The CDR3 contains 16 residues. Looked up from germline, CDR1 is LGHNA and CDR2 is YSLEER. The V and J ends lost 1 base and 4 bases, in that order; junction bases with no gene match: 7. CDR3 DNA sequence: TGCGCCAGCAGCCAAGGACGGACAGGAGTATACAATGAGCAGTTCTTC. Amino acids: CASSQGRTGVYNEQFF.

V and J are TRBV10-3 and TRBJ1-6; TRBD1 agrees at 9 bases. With 8 bases clipped from V and 6 bases from J, the junction kept 2 bases outside the gene matches. Germline V lookup: CDR1 ENHRY, CDR2 SYGVKD. The CDR3 has 13 amino acids. The CDR3 DNA reads TGTGCCATCGGACAGGGGCTTAATTCACCCCTCCACTTT. Translated, it gives CAIGQGLNSPLHF.

This clone was recorded a few times. The CDR3 region is CASRLNFGGDEQYF. In DNA form, the CDR3 reads TGCGCCAGCAGACTTAATTTTGGAGGGGACGAGCAGTACTTC. The chain combines TRBV5-1 with TRBJ2-7; D might be TRBD2 (6 bases). CDR1 and CDR2 (germline): SGHRS, YFSETQ. Trimming stripped 5 bases from V and 5 bases from J, with 17 bases between. The CDR3 is 14 amino acids.

The rearrangement links TRBV5-8 to TRBJ2-3; maybe TRBD1 (6 bases). The CDR3 length is 16 residues. Looked up from germline, CDR1 is SGHTS and CDR2 is YDEGEE. Trimming cost V 3 bases and J 1 base, with 15 bases left between them. In DNA form, the CDR3 reads TGTGCCAGCAGCTGGGGTGTACAGGGACGCACAGATACGCAGTATTTT. Its translation is CASSWGVQGRTDTQYF.

The table lists this clone with a count of one. The chain has TRBV19 and TRBJ2-7; D possibly corresponds to TRBD1 (6 bases). V was shortened by 3 bases and J by 1 base, with 10 bases between the two germline ends. The CDR3 has 14 residues. Germline loops: CDR1 LNHDA, CDR2 SQIVND (reference sequence). The DNA for the CDR3 is TGTGCCAGTAGTATTGCACAGGGTTCCTACGAGCAGTACTTC. Its translation: CASSIAQGSYEQYF.

This clone was seen only once. V and J are TRBV3-1 (or the pseudogene TRBV3-2) and TRBJ1-2; D possibly corresponds to TRBD1 (5 bases). V dropped 4 bases and J dropped 3 bases, with 15 bases sitting between them. The germline gives CDR1 LGHDT, CDR2 YNNKEL (reference sequence). The CDR3 consists of 15 residues. The CDR3 DNA is TGTGCCAGCAGCCTTCACTCTGTCAGGGACTATGGCTACACCTTC. Its translation is CASSLHSVRDYGYTF.

This chain links TRBV5-6 with TRBJ1-5; TRBD1 aligns across 7 bases. CDR3 length: 15 residues. CDR1 and CDR2 from the germline V gene are SGHDT and YYEEEE. Germline trimming cut 4 bases from V and 5 bases from J; bases unmatched to any gene: 9. CDR3 loop: CASSSLGQVHQPQHF. CDR3 nucleotides: TGTGCCAGCAGCAGCCTTGGACAGGTACATCAGCCCCAGCATTTT.

This clone was detected only once. V gene TRBV5-1 combines with J gene TRBJ1-6; D remains unclear. Germline CDR1 and CDR2: SGHRS and YFSETQ. V lost 1 base and J lost 5, with 7 bases in between. CDR3 length: 14 residues. CDR3 DNA sequence: TGCGCCAGCAGCTTGCCCGGAGATAATTCACCCCTCCACTTT. Translation gives CASSLPGDNSPLHF.

There are a few counts of this clone. The chain is built from TRBV9 and TRBJ1-4; tentative D call: TRBD1 (5 bases). This CDR3 contains 16 residues. Trimming shortened V by 0 bases and J by 0 bases, and 9 bases separated the two germline ends. Germline V lookup: CDR1 SGDLS, CDR2 YYNGEE. The CDR3 DNA reads TGTGCCAGCAGCGTAGGGGGCGGTGCAACTAATGAAAAACTGTTTTTT. It encodes CASSVGGGATNEKLFF.